The subject of this entry is one TCR beta chain. The target antigen is unknown. This specimen belongs to a study of T cells in Graves' hyperthyroidism and ophthalmopathy. Study information: Staff took peripheral blood when the initial diagnosis was made, before any treatment began.

The study's findings and limits: The majority of expanded thyroid clonotypes above 0.001 also appeared in blood.

TCR beta CDR3 sequences were amplified from RNA transcripts. Primed by the HTBI set, a first-round RT-PCR was run on the TCR CDR3. TCRdb re-analysed the multiplex PCR reads in MiXCR, keeping a single row per CDR3 protein. The top ten hold about 14% of the sample, which has under 450,000 distinct CDR3 sequences, about a sixth seen once. This TCR was recovered from a woman aged 18 to 35 with Graves' hyperthyroidism. The sample was blood.

This CDR3 is CASSQDQRYTQYF. The CDR3, as DNA: TGTGCCAGCAGCCAAGATCAAAGGTATACGCAGTATTTT. The chain couples TRBV3-2 to TRBJ2-3. TRBV3-2 is marked as a pseudogene. The CDR3 is made up of 13 amino acids.